These 6 T cell receptor beta chains originate from one sample sequenced in a study of technical replicates of blood from a handful of donors. Method: immunoSEQ multiplex PCR; TCRdb's copy keeps in-frame clones and lacks some. The sample has tens of thousands of clones, more than 95% seen once; the top ten hold approximately 0.14%. The sequenced material came from T cells isolated from PBMCs. These receptors originate from a human donor in good health.

The J gene is TRBJ2-2, the V gene TRBV6-6; TRBD2 agrees at 10 bases. Germline trimming cut 8 bases from V and 9 bases from J; bases unmatched to any gene: 9. The CDR3 has 14 residues. Germline-derived CDR1 and CDR2 are MNHNY and SVGAGI (reference sequence). The CDR3 DNA follows: TGTGCCAGCGACGGAGCGGGAGGGCCCCGGGAGCTGTTTTTT. Its translation: CASDGAGGPRELFF.

The chain combines TRBV7-9 with TRBJ2-7; 9 bases map to TRBD1. The V gene end was trimmed by 0 bases and the J gene end by 0 bases; junction bases not matched to a gene: 9. The CDR3 sequence is 18 residues long. Germline V lookup: CDR1 SEHNR, CDR2 FQNEAQ (reference sequence). CDR3 sequence (DNA): TGTGCCAGCAGCTTAGCCCTGGGGGGGGACAGGGACTCCTACGAGCAGTACTTC. Amino acids: CASSLALGGDRDSYEQYF.

The chain links TRBV7-9 to TRBJ1-2; the match to TRBD1 covers 9 bases. CDR3 size: 16 residues. The J segment lost 0 bases and the V segment lost 2 bases, leaving 4 bases of the junction unmatched. Germline lookup yields CDR1 SEHNR and CDR2 FQNEAQ (reference sequence). The DNA for the CDR3 is TGTGCCAGCAGCTTACCACGGGACAGGGCTAACTATGGCTACACCTTC. Translation: CASSLPRDRANYGYTF. Using reference TRBV7-9 and TRBJ1-2 for the parts outside the CDR3, the full variable domain is DTGVSQNPRHKITKRGQNVTFRCDPISEHNRLYWYRQTLGQGPEFLTYFQNEAQLEKSRLLSDRFSAERPKGSFSTLEIQRTEQGDSAMYLCASSLPRDRANYGYTFGSGTRLTVV.

The chain couples TRBV7-9 to TRBJ2-1; 14 nucleotides match TRBD2. The trim removed 9 bases at V and 5 bases at J, leaving 3 bases unmatched. The V gene's germline CDR1 is SEHNR and CDR2 FQNEAQ (reference sequence). CDR3 size: 14 residues. CDR3 in amino acids: CASRLAGGNNEQFF. DNA for the CDR3: TGTGCCAGTCGACTAGCGGGAGGGAACAATGAGCAGTTCTTC.

The DNA of the CDR3 is TGTGCCAGTGTACTCACCGGGACAATTAGCAATGAGCAGTTCTTC. It specifies CASVLTGTISNEQFF. This sequence joins TRBV19 and TRBJ2-1, with a tentative D call TRBD1 (6 bases). There are 15 residues in the CDR3. Germline lookup yields CDR1 LNHDA and CDR2 SQIVND (reference sequence). The V end lost 8 bases, the J end lost 6 bases, and 20 bases lay between the germline ends.

The rearrangement joins TRBV7-6 to TRBJ1-2, with 10 positions matching TRBD1. CDR3 length: 15 residues. CDR1 is SGHVS, CDR2 FNYEAQ, per germline. Trimming cost V 1 base and J 7 bases; bases outside gene matches: 6. In nucleotides, the CDR3 is TGTGCCAGCAGCTTAGGACAGGGGGCTTACAGTGGCTACACCTTC. It is translated as CASSLGQGAYSGYTF. Variable domain in full (rest from reference TRBV7-6 and TRBJ1-2): GAGVSQSPRYKVTKRGQDVALRCDPISGHVSLYWYRQALGQGPEFLTYFNYEAQQDKSGLPNDRFSAERPEGSISTLTIQRTEQRDSAMYRCASSLGQGAYSGYTFGSGTRLTVV.